These 4 T cell receptor beta chains were sequenced from one sample in a study of human T cells and chemical hapten exposure (dated by TCRdb to the early 2020s). The library was made by RACE. Instrument used: NextSeq 500. TCRdb itself trimmed the public reads at Q25 with fastp, ran MiXCR and retained productive beta chains. For every CDR3 protein sequence, its rows merge into one entry that carries the most common genes and DNA. The table for this sample lists 210,000 or so distinct CDR3 sequences; approximately 26% of them were counted only once. The ten largest clones take up 2% to 2.5% of the sample. The sample's time point, from its label and the paper: patch test 3, about 24 weeks after DPC sensitization. This sample's treatment or condition label indicates: therapeutic diphenylcyclopropenone sensitization with weekly scalp DPC. The specimen was whole blood, collected in connection with sensitization to the hapten diphenylcyclopropenone (DPC). These receptors were taken from a woman aged 40 to 50 with alopecia areata. Some clones in this sample may be carry-over from other donors' samples.

This clonotype was observed a few times. The chain is built from TRBV29-1 and TRBJ2-7, with D hard to call. Per the germline V gene, CDR1 is SQVTM and CDR2 is ANQGSEA. V was shortened by 3 bases and J by 6 bases, with 9 bases between the two germline ends. This CDR3 comprises 11 residues. CDR3 protein: CSVEMTSEQYF. The CDR3 bases are TGCAGCGTTGAGATGACAAGCGAGCAGTACTTC.

This clonotype showed up just a few times. The V call is TRBV29-1, the J call TRBJ2-3; 8 positions match TRBD2. After removal of 0 bases from V and 1 base from J, the junction contained 6 bases not matched to a gene. The CDR3 loop spans 16 amino acids. The V gene's germline CDR1 is SQVTM and CDR2 ANQGSEA. The CDR3 protein is CSVEDPPAGGTDTQYF. The CDR3 nucleotides are TGCAGCGTTGAAGACCCCCCAGCGGGAGGCACAGATACGCAGTATTTT.

This clonotype was seen only once. This rearrangement joins TRBV7-3 to TRBJ2-1, with D possibly matching TRBD1 (6 bases). This CDR3 contains 18 residues. Per germline, CDR1 SGHTA and CDR2 FQGTGA. V was trimmed by 2 bases and J by 6 bases, leaving 23 bases between them. The CDR3 nucleotides are TGTGCCAGCAGCTTACTGGCCGCACGGATTGGGGGCCCCAATGAGCAGTTCTTC. As protein: CASSLLAARIGGPNEQFF. Supplemented by reference TRBV7-3 and TRBJ2-1, the full variable domain reads GAGVSQTPSNKVTEKGKYVELRCDPISGHTALYWYRQSLGQGPEFLIYFQGTGAADDSGLPNDRFFAVRPEGSVSTLKIQRTERGDSAVYLCASSLLAARIGGPNEQFFGPGTRLTVL.

A few counts support this clonotype. V and J are TRBV20-1 and TRBJ2-7; the D gene is possibly TRBD1 (5 bases). Deletions cut 3 bases from V and 0 bases from J, with 12 bases between. Germline V gene data show CDR1 as DFQATT and CDR2 as SNEGSKA (reference sequence). This CDR3 spans 14 amino acids. CDR3 nucleotide sequence: TGCAGTGCTAGTAGTGACAGAAGCTCCTACGAGCAGTACTTC. This sequence encodes CSASSDRSSYEQYF.